Each of the 27 T cell receptor beta chains below was sequenced from the same sample in a study of spatial heterogeneity in lung cancer. Their antigens are not known. Time point defined: sample taken at primary tumor resection. Study-wide results and limits: Counts of expanded alpha and beta TCRs within tumors tracked the tumor nonsynonymous mutation count.

TCRdb reprocessed the 5' RACE reads with MiXCR, giving one entry per CDR3 protein. The sample consists of about 20,000 distinct CDR3 sequences, approximately 3% of them appearing once. Here the sequenced sample was lung tumor tissue, taken at surgery. The receptors were sampled from a male donor with early-stage non-small cell lung cancer.

The sample holds many counts of this clonotype. The rearrangement links TRBV3-1 to TRBJ2-7; 11 bases match TRBD2. From germline, CDR1 is LGHDT and CDR2 YNNKEL (reference sequence). The CDR3 runs to 16 residues. The V gene end was trimmed by 3 bases and the J gene end by 2 bases; junction bases not matched to a gene: 6. CDR3 in amino acids: CASSHPGTSGTYEQYF. CDR3 bases: TGTGCCAGCAGCCATCCCGGGACTAGCGGCACCTACGAGCAGTACTTC.

Many counts were recorded for this clonotype. The rearrangement joins TRBV6-2 or TRBV6-3 to TRBJ1-1, with 7 positions matching TRBD1. The germline CDR1 and CDR2 sequences are MNHEY and SVGEGT. CDR3 length: 13 amino acids. The ends lost 4 bases at V and 12 bases at J; junction bases unmatched: 11. The CDR3, as DNA: TGTGCCAGCAGTTGGAGTCCGGGACAGATGACTTTCTTT. Protein: CASSWSPGQMTFF.

This clonotype was detected ten times or more. The rearrangement links TRBV5-4 to TRBJ2-7, with D hard to call. Germline loops: CDR1 SGHNT, CDR2 YYREEE (reference sequence). Trimming removed 4 bases at V and 6 bases at J, with 17 bases between. The CDR3 spans 14 residues. This CDR3 reads CASSRGRAPAEQYF. CDR3 in DNA: TGTGCCAGCAGCAGAGGAAGGGCTCCGGCCGAGCAGTACTTC.

The sample holds many counts of this clonotype. The chain carries TRBV2 and TRBJ2-5, with D unclear. This CDR3 has 14 residues. V lost 4 bases to trimming and J lost 4 bases, with 13 bases between them. Germline CDR1 SNHLY, CDR2 FYNNEI. The chain's CDR3 is CASSVVVGIETQYF. The DNA of the CDR3 is TGTGCCAGCAGTGTCGTGGTGGGGATAGAGACCCAGTACTTC.

This clonotype was detected ten times or more. This chain uses TRBV5-1 with TRBJ2-5; tentative D call: TRBD1 (6 bases). V was pared by 8 bases and J by 6 bases, with 20 bases between. From germline, CDR1 is SGHRS and CDR2 YFSETQ. This CDR3 has 14 amino acids. CDR3 sequence (DNA): TGCGCCAGTACGACCCCGCAGGGGATGCAGACCCAGTACTTC. It yields the protein CASTTPQGMQTQYF.

In this sample, this clonotype turned up many times. The chain uses TRBV12-3 or TRBV12-4 and TRBJ2-7; D is perhaps TRBD1 (5 bases). The CDR3 runs 15 residues. V was trimmed by 5 bases and J by 0 bases, leaving 14 bases between them. This CDR3 is CASSARGPSSYEQYF. As DNA, the CDR3 is TGTGCCAGCAGTGCAAGGGGTCCTAGCTCCTACGAGCAGTACTTC.

This clonotype was counted at least ten times. The chain links TRBV24-1 to TRBJ2-7, with 9 nucleotides matching TRBD1. Germline V gene sequence: CDR1 KGHDR, CDR2 SFDVKD. CDR3 size: 14 residues. V shed 6 bases and J 6 bases; nucleotides not matched to a gene: 8. In DNA form, the CDR3 reads TGTGCCACCAGTCGCGGACAGGGGACCTCCGAGCAGTACTTC. Amino acid sequence: CATSRGQGTSEQYF.

This clonotype was observed at least ten times. This chain connects TRBV6-1 to TRBJ1-2; TRBD1 aligns across 9 bases. The CDR3 runs 14 residues. Germline V lookup: CDR1 MNHNS, CDR2 SASEGT. Germline trimming cut 4 bases from V and 9 bases from J; bases unmatched to any gene: 9. CDR3 nucleotides: TGTGCCAGCAGTGTTCTGGACAGGGGAGGGAGCTACACCTTC. As protein: CASSVLDRGGSYTF.

Many counts were recorded for this clonotype. J is TRBJ2-2 and V is TRBV18, with 7 bases that match TRBD1. The CDR3 length is 15 residues. Germline CDR1 KGHSH, CDR2 LQKENI. J was trimmed by 0 bases and V by 4 bases; bases with no gene match: 2. The CDR3, as DNA: TGTGCCAGCTCACTAGGGACAGCGAACACCGGGGAGCTGTTTTTT. As protein: CASSLGTANTGELFF.

This clonotype qualifies as medium-sized. The J gene is TRBJ2-1, the V gene TRBV4-1; 7 nucleotides match TRBD2. CDR1 and CDR2 (germline): MGHRA, YSYEKL. CDR3 length: 16 residues. The J segment lost 7 bases and the V segment lost 0 bases, leaving 9 bases of the junction unmatched. CDR3 bases: TGCGCCAGCAGCCAAGATCGGGCGGGAGTGTTTAATGAGCAGTTCTTC. This gives the protein CASSQDRAGVFNEQFF.

This clonotype showed up many times. The chain recombines TRBV27 with TRBJ1-2, with TRBD1 as a possible D gene (6 bases). Germline V gene sequence: CDR1 MNHEY, CDR2 SMNVEV (reference sequence). This CDR3 is 15 amino acids long. Trimming took 0 bases from V and 2 from J, leaving 10 bases between them. DNA of the CDR3: TGTGCCAGCAGTTTATCGCCGGGGGCGAACTATGGCTACACCTTC. This gives the protein CASSLSPGANYGYTF.

This clonotype was recorded at least ten times. This rearrangement joins TRBV13 to TRBJ2-5; D remains ambiguous. Germline CDR1 and CDR2: PRHDT and FYEKMQ (reference sequence). Trimming left V 6 bases short and J 5 bases short, with 13 bases between. The CDR3 is 13 residues long. The CDR3 bases are TGTGCCAGCAGACGACTGCCTGGGGAGACCCAGTACTTC. Translated, it gives CASRRLPGETQYF.

For this clonotype: A clone one base away is much larger, so this may be a read error. V usage is TRBV14 and J usage is TRBJ1-1, with D tentatively TRBD1 (6 bases). The CDR3 spans 14 residues. Looked up from germline, CDR1 is SGHDN and CDR2 is FVKESK. Trimming removed 3 bases from V and 7 bases from J, with 15 bases in between. The CDR3 region is CASSQMGTKIEAFF. The CDR3 DNA sequence: TGTGCCAGCAGCCAGATGGGGACAAAGATTGAAGCTTTCTTT.

In its sample, this clonotype is medium-sized. The CDR3 DNA sequence: TGTGCCAGAGCAGGAGGGGACCCAGGGGAGAATGAGCAGTTCTTC. It translates to CARAGGDPGENEQFF. The rearrangement uses TRBV21-1 and TRBJ2-1; TRBD2 is the table's D call and was not checked against the DNA. TRBV21-1 represents a pseudogene. CDR3 length: 15 residues.

This clonotype was detected many times. The chain is built from TRBV7-9 and TRBJ2-5; a possible D gene is TRBD1 (6 bases). The V gene lost 5 bases and the J gene lost 5 bases, with 15 bases spanning the gap. Germline CDR1 and CDR2: SEHNR and FQNEAQ (reference sequence). The CDR3 is 14 amino acids. The CDR3 DNA sequence: TGTGCCAGCAGCCCGACAGGCTCGGTGGAGACCCAGTACTTC. Amino acids: CASSPTGSVETQYF.

This clonotype appeared many times. The chain is built from TRBV10-3 and TRBJ2-1; D unclear. The CDR3 covers 15 residues. Germline-derived CDR1 and CDR2 are ENHRY and SYGVKD. V lost 6 bases and J 4 bases, leaving 16 bases between the germline ends. The CDR3 DNA reads as TGTGCCATCAGCGCAGAAATACTAATTTACAATGAGCAGTTCTTC. Translation: CAISAEILIYNEQFF.

Many counts were recorded for this clonotype. In nucleotides, the CDR3 is TGCGCCAGCAGCACCGGACAGGGAGATATGAAAGCTTTCTTT. This translates into CASSTGQGDMKAFF. This rearrangement joins TRBV5-1 to TRBJ1-1; 8 bases match TRBD1. After removal of 4 bases from V and 9 bases from J, the junction contained 11 bases not matched to a gene. Germline CDR1 reads SGHRS; CDR2 reads YFSETQ. CDR3 size: 14 residues.

This clonotype was found many times. The chain recombines TRBV7-9 with TRBJ2-5; D is perhaps TRBD1 or TRBD2 (5 bases each). Deletions cut 5 bases from V and 5 bases from J, with 12 bases between. Germline values: CDR1 SEHNR, CDR2 FQNEAQ (reference sequence). The CDR3 is 13 amino acids. CDR3 protein: CASSLLGTETQYF. The CDR3 coding sequence is TGTGCCAGCAGCCTCTTGGGGACCGAGACCCAGTACTTC.

This clonotype was observed at least ten times. The gene calls are TRBV3-1 and TRBJ2-1; tentatively, D is TRBD2 (6 bases). This CDR3 region has 15 residues. Germline V lookup: CDR1 LGHDT, CDR2 YNNKEL (reference sequence). Trimming removed 4 bases from V and 7 bases from J, with 17 bases in between. Written as DNA, the CDR3 is TGTGCCAGCAGCCGACCGGGACTCATGGGGAATGAGCAGTTCTTC. Translation: CASSRPGLMGNEQFF.

This clonotype was picked up many times. The chain is built from TRBV6-2 or TRBV6-3 and TRBJ2-3; TRBD2 might be the D (5 bases). CDR3 size: 17 residues. Per the germline V gene, CDR1 is MNHEY and CDR2 is SVGEGT. The V gene lost 7 bases and the J gene lost 7 bases, with 27 bases spanning the gap. The DNA of the CDR3 is TGTGCCAGCAAGTCCGGGTCTCGAGCGGTCGACGGTAATACGCAGTATTTT. It translates to CASKSGSRAVDGNTQYF.

This chain uses TRBV12-3 or TRBV12-4 with TRBJ1-5, with 7 bases aligning to TRBD1. Trimming took 4 bases from V and 7 from J; bases not matched to a gene: 4. CDR3 length: 13 residues. This CDR3 reads CASSYRGRQPQHF. The CDR3 DNA reads as TGTGCCAGCAGTTACAGGGGACGGCAGCCCCAGCATTTT.

In this sample, this clonotype turned up many times. V and J are TRBV10-3 and TRBJ2-1, with 7 bases fitting TRBD1. CDR3 size: 13 residues. The junction had 4 bases not matched to a gene; V was cut back by 6 bases and J by 5 bases. Germline lookup yields CDR1 ENHRY and CDR2 SYGVKD. CDR3 loop: CAIRTDRDNEQFF. In DNA, the CDR3 is TGTGCCATCAGGACTGACAGGGACAATGAGCAGTTCTTC.

The sample holds many counts of this clonotype. The chain employs TRBV18 and TRBJ1-5; a weak D match, TRBD1 (6 bases). Trimming removed 0 bases from V and 6 bases from J, with 12 bases in between. The germline V gene encodes CDR1 KGHSH and CDR2 LQKENI. The CDR3 consists of 15 residues. The CDR3 region is CASSPPGGLSQPQHF. DNA for the CDR3: TGTGCCAGCTCACCACCGGGGGGGCTCAGTCAGCCCCAGCATTTT.

This clonotype came up many times. The gene calls are TRBV24-1 and TRBJ2-3; 7 bases map to TRBD1. Unmatched junction bases numbered 6, after V lost 10 bases and J lost 3 bases. The CDR3 is 13 amino acids. Germline CDR1 is KGHDR and CDR2 is SFDVKD. The CDR3 region is CATGGHRTDTQYF. As DNA, the CDR3 is TGTGCCACAGGGGGCCACAGGACAGATACGCAGTATTTT.

In its sample, this clonotype was seen many times. The chain combines TRBV20-1 with TRBJ2-4; 8 bases map to TRBD1. There are 15 residues in the CDR3. V was pared by 3 bases and J by 0 bases, with 4 bases of the junction left unmatched. The germline CDR1 and CDR2 sequences are DFQATT and SNEGSKA (reference sequence). CDR3: CSASRQGIAKNIQYF. CDR3 DNA: TGCAGTGCTAGCAGACAGGGGATAGCCAAAAACATTCAGTACTTC.

This clonotype was recorded at least ten times. V gene TRBV10-1 combines with J gene TRBJ2-5; possibly TRBD1 or TRBD2 for D (5 bases each). This CDR3 contains 13 residues. V dropped 6 bases and J dropped 2 bases, with 10 bases sitting between them. Germline V gene sequence: CDR1 WNHNN, CDR2 SYGVQD (reference sequence). The CDR3 coding sequence is TGCGCCAGCAGCAGGGAGAATCAAGAGACCCAGTACTTC. Protein product: CASSRENQETQYF.

This clonotype has ten or more counts. This sequence joins TRBV6-5 and TRBJ2-3; 11 bases are a match to TRBD2. V shed 6 bases, J shed 2 bases, and the junction held 1 base outside the gene matches. The V gene's germline CDR1 is MNHEY and CDR2 SVGAGI. There are 14 residues in the CDR3. CDR3 nucleotides: TGTGCCAGCAGGACTAGCGGGAACACAGATACGCAGTATTTT. This encodes CASRTSGNTDTQYF.